This passage covers 20 T cell receptor beta chains from one sample sequenced in a study of post-analysis software for immune sequencing data. No antigen is known for these receptors. The library was made from cDNA and included unique molecular identifiers. TCRdb processed the PCR reads anew with MiXCR; each CDR3 protein has one entry. In the table there are some 240,000 distinct CDR3 sequences, about 40% of which are singletons. Overall study findings and caveats: Patients carried a few TRBV segments more frequently than controls did, and TRBV5-6, TRBV5-1 and TRBV20-1 were among them.

The sample comprised blood. The receptors stem from a girl aged 10 to 17 with multiple sclerosis.

The V and J genes are TRBV6-4 and TRBJ2-1, with TRBD2 matching over 10 bases. V shed 5 bases and J 9 bases; nucleotides not matched to a gene: 4. This CDR3 is built from 13 residues. Looked up from germline, CDR1 is MRHNA and CDR2 is SNTAGT. The CDR3 DNA reads as TGTGCCAGCAGTAGCGGGAGGGCCAGTGAGCAGTTCTTC. It is translated as CASSSGRASEQFF.

Note on this clonotype: A read error is possible here, since a much larger clone lies one base away. The V and J genes are TRBV7-9 and TRBJ1-2; no firm D call. The CDR3 loop spans 13 amino acids. Trimming cost V 4 bases and J 4 bases, with 10 bases left between them. From germline, CDR1 is SEHNR and CDR2 FQNEAQ (reference sequence). CDR3 bases: TGTGCCAGCAGCTCAGCGTCGGGCTATGGCTACACCTTC. It yields the protein CASSSASGYGYTF.

The V gene is TRBV20-1, the J gene TRBJ2-3; 11 bases map to TRBD2. This CDR3 region has 17 residues. Trimming at V came to 6 bases and at J to 2 bases, leaving 13 bases not matched to a gene. CDR1 and CDR2 from the germline V gene are DFQATT and SNEGSKA (reference sequence). The CDR3 spells CSAPAASGGLLTDTQYF. CDR3 sequence (DNA): TGCAGTGCCCCCGCTGCTAGCGGGGGGCTGCTCACAGATACGCAGTATTTT.

To note about this clonotype: Germline and junction disagree at one end, which may indicate a read error. V is TRBV7-3 and J is TRBJ2-5; 10 bases agree with TRBD1. Germline values: CDR1 SGHTA, CDR2 FQGTGA. The CDR3 contains 19 residues. In DNA, the CDR3 is TGTACCAGCAGCTTAAGGGACAGGGGACTGTTCCTAGACTTGAATGAGCAGTACTTC. Its translation: CTSSLRDRGLFLDLNEQYF.

This clonotype was detected ten times or more. The rearrangement links TRBV6-5 to TRBJ1-2; D uncertain. Deletions cut 6 bases from V and 6 bases from J, with 2 bases between. Germline V lookup: CDR1 MNHEY, CDR2 SVGAGI. The CDR3 consists of 9 residues. The CDR3 protein is CASRNGYTF. CDR3 sequence (DNA): TGTGCCAGCAGAAATGGCTACACCTTC.

The V call is TRBV20-1, the J call TRBJ2-1; perhaps TRBD2 as D (5 bases). CDR1 DFQATT and CDR2 SNEGSKA come from the germline V gene (reference sequence). The length of the CDR3 is 15 residues. The germline V and J ends were trimmed by 0 bases and 4 bases, with 13 bases remaining between them. The CDR3 spells CSARDLLAGYNEQFF. The CDR3 coding sequence is TGCAGTGCTAGAGATTTGCTAGCTGGTTACAATGAGCAGTTCTTC.

This clonotype came up a few times. The rearrangement uses TRBV7-2 and TRBJ2-3; possibly TRBD2 for D (6 bases). Trimming shortened V by 0 bases and J by 4 bases, and 11 bases separated the two germline ends. The germline V gene encodes CDR1 SGHTA and CDR2 FQGNSA. The length of the CDR3 is 15 residues. This CDR3 reads CASSLAGGEADTQYF. CDR3 nucleotides: TGTGCCAGCAGCTTAGCAGGCGGGGAGGCAGATACGCAGTATTTT. The variable domain in full, with the rest retrieved from reference TRBV7-2 and TRBJ2-3, is GAGVSQSPSNKVTEKGKDVELRCDPISGHTALYWYRQSLGQGLEFLIYFQGNSAPDKSGLPSDRFSAERTGGSVSTLTIQRTQQEDSAVYLCASSLAGGEADTQYFGPGTRLTVL.

This clonotype was recorded many times. This chain's CDR3 is CASSQARDRARDTQYF. CDR3 sequence (DNA): TGCGCCAGCAGCCAAGCGAGGGACAGGGCTAGGGATACGCAGTATTTT. The rearrangement joins TRBV4-1 to TRBJ2-3; the match to TRBD1 covers 9 bases. The germline CDR1 and CDR2 sequences are MGHRA and YSYEKL. Trimming took 1 base from V and 6 from J; bases not matched to a gene: 8. The CDR3 is 16 amino acids.

Many counts were recorded for this clonotype. The J gene is TRBJ2-1, the V gene TRBV7-2, with 11 bases matching TRBD2. The CDR3 has 18 amino acids. V lost 7 bases to trimming and J lost 7 bases; unmatched junction nucleotides: 18. Per the germline V gene, CDR1 is SGHTA and CDR2 is FQGNSA. This chain's CDR3 is CASIHLSTSGGQGNEQFF. CDR3 coding DNA: TGTGCCAGCATTCACTTGAGTACTAGCGGGGGCCAAGGGAATGAGCAGTTCTTC.

This clonotype was counted only a few times. V and J are TRBV3-1 and TRBJ1-4; possible D gene TRBD1, 6 bases. This CDR3 is 17 amino acids long. Germline V gene lookup returns CDR1 LGHDT and CDR2 YNNKEL (reference sequence). Trimming left V 4 bases short and J 0 bases short, with 15 bases between. As DNA, the CDR3 is TGTGCCAGCAGCCGCCCCCGGACAGATGCAACTAATGAAAAACTGTTTTTT. This encodes CASSRPRTDATNEKLFF.

V usage is TRBV20-1 and J usage is TRBJ2-1; D possibly corresponds to TRBD1 (6 bases). CDR3 length: 11 amino acids. Trimming took 4 bases from V and 6 from J, leaving 7 bases between them. Germline CDR1 DFQATT, CDR2 SNEGSKA (reference sequence). CDR3 region: CSAIGGNEQFF. The CDR3 DNA reads TGCAGTGCTATAGGGGGCAATGAGCAGTTCTTC.

The chain combines TRBV2 with TRBJ1-2; 9 positions agree with TRBD1. The CDR3 has 14 residues. From germline, CDR1 is SNHLY and CDR2 FYNNEI. J lost 4 bases, V lost 6 bases, and 6 bases had no gene match. As DNA, the CDR3 is TGTGCCAGCAGGACAGGGGGGTATAGCTATGGCTACACCTTC. This sequence encodes CASRTGGYSYGYTF.

The chain carries TRBV7-4 and TRBJ2-7; a possible D gene is TRBD2 (6 bases). Per the germline V gene, CDR1 is SGHVT and CDR2 is SQSDAQ. The CDR3 has 18 amino acids. Trimming took off 3 bases at V and 1 base at J, with 22 bases between the two ends. Here the CDR3 DNA reads TGTGCCAGCAGCTTCGGAAACCGTCTCGCGGGACCGTCCTACGAGCAGTACTTC. Its translation: CASSFGNRLAGPSYEQYF.

This clonotype has at least ten counts. V is TRBV7-9 and J is TRBJ1-2; no definite D call. Germline values: CDR1 SEHNR, CDR2 FQNEAQ (reference sequence). This CDR3 has 15 amino acids. Trimming pared 0 bases from V and 3 bases from J, leaving 11 bases between. CDR3 nucleotide sequence: TGTGCCAGCAGCTTAGCAGAACGGTATGACTATGGCTACACCTTC. Its protein product is CASSLAERYDYGYTF. Variable domain in full (rest from reference TRBV7-9 and TRBJ1-2): DTGVSQNPRHKITKRGQNVTFRCDPISEHNRLYWYRQTLGQGPEFLTYFQNEAQLEKSRLLSDRFSAERPKGSFSTLEIQRTEQGDSAMYLCASSLAERYDYGYTFGSGTRLTVV.

Notes on this clonotype: Just one base apart from a much larger clone, this may be a read error. CDR3 loop: CASNRENTDTQYF. The CDR3 DNA sequence: TGCGCCAGCAACAGGGAAAACACAGATACGCAGTATTTT. The J gene is TRBJ2-3, the V gene TRBV5-1; maybe TRBD1 (6 bases). The germline V gene encodes CDR1 SGHRS and CDR2 YFSETQ. The CDR3 sequence is 13 residues long. The ends were cut back, 6 bases at V and 2 bases at J, with 10 bases in the middle.

This clonotype has ten or more counts. This rearrangement joins TRBV20-1 to TRBJ1-1, with a possible D match to TRBD1 (5 bases). V was clipped by 6 bases and J by 4 bases, with 15 bases between them. This CDR3 is 13 amino acids long. CDR1 is DFQATT and CDR2 is SNEGSKA in the germline V gene (reference sequence). Here the CDR3 DNA reads TGCAGTGCCCGACGGGGCAGCAGCACTGAAGCTTTCTTT. The encoded protein is CSARRGSSTEAFF.

Note on this clonotype: A much larger clonotype is one base distant, so this may be a read error. This chain links TRBV6-1 with TRBJ2-3; 7 bases fit TRBD1. The V gene's germline CDR1 is MNHNS and CDR2 SASEGT. Losses at the gene ends were 6 bases for V and 6 bases for J; bases not matched to a gene: 9. This CDR3 has 14 amino acids. DNA for the CDR3: TGTGCCAGCAGCGGCAGGGGGTTGGTGGATACGCAGTATTTT. As protein: CASSGRGLVDTQYF.

This clonotype showed up many times. The gene calls are TRBV6-5 and TRBJ1-6; tentative D call: TRBD1 (5 bases). Trimming shortened V by 0 bases and J by 10 bases, and 13 bases separated the two germline ends. The CDR3 covers 15 residues. Germline loops: CDR1 MNHEY, CDR2 SVGAGI. CDR3 protein: CASSYSIQGNSPLHF. The CDR3 DNA reads as TGTGCCAGCAGTTACTCGATCCAGGGAAACTCACCCCTCCACTTT.

This clonotype was recorded a few times. J is TRBJ1-4 and V is TRBV15, with D uncertain. CDR3 length: 16 amino acids. The germline gives CDR1 LNHNV, CDR2 YYDKDF (reference sequence). Trimming took off 0 bases at V and 6 bases at J, with 14 bases between the two ends. The CDR3: CATSRDGSVPYEKLFF. CDR3 bases: TGTGCCACCAGCAGAGATGGGTCCGTCCCATATGAAAAACTGTTTTTT.

Concerning this clonotype: Since a much larger clone is just one base distant, this may be a read error. J is TRBJ2-3 and V is TRBV5-1; 7 nucleotides match TRBD2. V shed 3 bases and J 4 bases; nucleotides not matched to a gene: 11. Per the germline V gene, CDR1 is SGHRS and CDR2 is YFSETQ. This CDR3 contains 16 residues. The DNA of the CDR3 is TGCGCCAGCAGCTGGACGGGACTAACGCCGGCAGATACGCAGTATTTT. Amino acid sequence: CASSWTGLTPADTQYF.